This T cell receptor beta chain was captured by sequencing in a study of T cells in Graves' hyperthyroidism and ophthalmopathy. V was pared by 0 bases and J by 14 bases, with 14 bases between. The CDR3 totals 13 residues. Germline V lookup: CDR1 LNHNV, CDR2 YYDKDF (reference sequence). TCR beta CDR3 sequences were amplified from RNA transcripts. Initially, a first-round RT-PCR of the TCR CDR3 employed the HTBI primer set. TCRdb recomputed calls from the multiplex PCR reads with MiXCR, one row per CDR3 protein. This sample carries roughly 840,000 distinct CDR3 sequences, 35% to 40% of them seen once, and the ten largest clones take approximately 8.7%.

This receptor was obtained from a man in his late teens or twenties with Graves' hyperthyroidism. V and J are TRBV15 and TRBJ1-5; D remains unclear. Sequencing was done on a sample of blood. The CDR3 region has the DNA TGTGCCACCAGCAGAGATGTCCTATCCTACGAGCATTTT. Translated: CATSRDVLSYEHF.